This T cell receptor beta chain derives from a study of human T cells and chemical hapten exposure. About the study: Each patient's scalp received weekly diphenylcyclopropenone throughout the approximately 25-week study.

TCRdb itself ran the RACE reads through MiXCR, one entry per CDR3 protein. The sample contains 95,000 to 150,000 distinct CDR3 sequences, about 11% of which appear only once. V lost 5 bases, J lost 1 base, and 8 bases stayed unmatched. The CDR3 length is 17 residues. Sample time point: patch test 3, about 24 weeks after DPC sensitization. Treatment defined: therapeutic diphenylcyclopropenone sensitization with weekly scalp DPC. V usage is TRBV12-3 or TRBV12-4 and J usage is TRBJ1-5, with 10 bases identical to TRBD1. This clonotype was sampled from a woman aged 50 to 60 with alopecia areata. Some clones in this sample may be carry-over from other donors' samples. The sample in question was whole blood, obtained in connection with sensitization to the hapten diphenylcyclopropenone (DPC). The CDR3 sequence is CASSPGQGVTSNQPQHF. The CDR3 DNA is TGTGCCAGCAGTCCAGGACAGGGGGTTACCAGCAATCAGCCCCAGCATTTT.